These 30 T cell receptor beta chains originate from one sample sequenced in a study of cytomegalovirus exposure and HLA in healthy donors (dated by TCRdb to about 2017). The protocol used for the library was the immunoSEQ multiplex PCR assay. A mixture of 60 forward primers for TCR Vbeta segments and 13 reverse primers for TCR Jbeta segments was used in the multiplex PCR. As stored in TCRdb, this immuneACCESS dataset retains in-frame rearrangements with V and J assigned. A fraction of the clones does not appear; measured against another copy, unresolved V genes explain less than half of the discrepancy, and the remainder lacks a known reason. The sample table contains around 50,000 clones; only one count was recorded for around 52% of them. The ten largest clones add up to approximately 12% of the sample. The sample taken for sequencing was PBMCs. All receptors come from a human donor in good health.

The table lists this clone with a few counts. The V gene is TRBV19, the J gene TRBJ2-7, with 10 bases lining up with TRBD1. Germline values: CDR1 LNHDA, CDR2 SQIVND (reference sequence). The V gene end was trimmed by 4 bases and the J gene end by 7 bases; junction bases not matched to a gene: 10. The CDR3 loop spans 15 amino acids. In DNA, the CDR3 is TGTGCCAGTAGTAACCCGGGACAGGGGAGATGGGAGCAGTACTTC. Its protein is CASSNPGQGRWEQYF.

The CDR3 spells CASSSSSGQTNYGYTF. CDR3 sequence (DNA): TGTGCCAGCAGTTCCTCAAGTGGACAGACTAACTATGGCTACACCTTC. This chain connects TRBV6-5 to TRBJ1-2; D is perhaps TRBD1 (6 bases). The germline V and J ends were trimmed by 4 bases and 0 bases, with 15 bases remaining between them. Germline loops: CDR1 MNHEY, CDR2 SVGAGI. This CDR3 region has 16 residues.

The V call is TRBV2, the J call TRBJ1-3, with D unresolved. Germline loops: CDR1 SNHLY, CDR2 FYNNEI. V dropped 5 bases and J dropped 1 base, with 6 bases sitting between them. The CDR3 is 13 amino acids. The chain's CDR3 is CASSSESGNTIYF. The CDR3 coding sequence is TGTGCCAGCAGTTCGGAGTCTGGAAACACCATATATTTT. The full variable domain, rest sourced from reference TRBV2 and TRBJ1-3, is EPEVTQTPSHQVTQMGQEVILRCVPISNHLYFYWYRQILGQKVEFLVSFYNNEISEKSEIFDDQFSVERPDGSNFTLKIRSTKLEDSAMYFCASSSESGNTIYFGEGSWLTVV.

This chain uses TRBV5-1 with TRBJ2-7; possibly TRBD1 for D (5 bases). V lost 1 base to trimming and J lost 3 bases, with 14 bases between them. The CDR3 is 15 amino acids. The germline CDR1 and CDR2 sequences are SGHRS and YFSETQ. CDR3 sequence: CASSLQGQGSYEQYF. The CDR3 bases are TGCGCCAGCAGCTTGCAAGGGCAGGGAAGCTACGAGCAGTACTTC.

This clone was detected a few times. This chain joins TRBV19 and TRBJ2-5, with TRBD2 as a possible D gene (7 bases). This CDR3 has 20 residues. Looked up from germline, CDR1 is LNHDA and CDR2 is SQIVND (reference sequence). V lost 3 bases and J lost 5, with 31 bases in between. The CDR3: CASSIRGGLGGGRQRETQYF. DNA for the CDR3: TGTGCCAGTAGTATCCGTGGTGGACTAGGGGGGGGCCGCCAGCGGGAGACCCAGTACTTC.

This clone was seen just once. The gene calls are TRBV5-1 and TRBJ2-1, with D possibly being TRBD2 (6 bases). V was pared by 4 bases and J by 1 base, with 12 bases between. Germline CDR1 and CDR2: SGHRS and YFSETQ. The CDR3 runs 15 residues. The chain's CDR3 is CASSPLGTSYNEQFF. The CDR3 DNA reads as TGCGCCAGCAGCCCCCTGGGGACTTCCTACAATGAGCAGTTCTTC.

The gene calls are TRBV4-1 and TRBJ2-5; TRBD1 matches 7 bases. CDR1 is MGHRA, CDR2 YSYEKL, per germline. This CDR3 has 15 residues. J was trimmed by 5 bases and V by 4 bases; bases with no gene match: 10. Here the CDR3 reads CASSREQGILETQYF. DNA of the CDR3: TGCGCCAGCAGCCGCGAACAGGGGATTCTGGAGACCCAGTACTTC.

This rearrangement joins TRBV7-9 to TRBJ1-6; weak D call: TRBD1 (6 bases). Per the germline V gene, CDR1 is SEHNR and CDR2 is FQNEAQ (reference sequence). This CDR3 comprises 15 residues. Deletions cut 1 base from V and 8 bases from J, with 12 bases between. Written as DNA, the CDR3 is TGTGCCAGCAGCTTAGGGGGGCAGGCGGATTCACCCCTCCACTTT. This encodes CASSLGGQADSPLHF.

This clone occurred a few times. This sequence joins TRBV30 and TRBJ1-5; D unresolved. Germline lookup yields CDR1 GTSNPN and CDR2 SVGIG (reference sequence). Trimming cost V 2 bases and J 6 bases, with 8 bases left between them. The CDR3 consists of 12 residues. The CDR3: CAWSRGTQPQHF. In DNA, the CDR3 is TGTGCCTGGAGTCGAGGAACTCAGCCCCAGCATTTT.

The rearrangement joins TRBV6-1 to TRBJ2-3; D possibly corresponds to TRBD1 (5 bases). V was pared by 3 bases and J by 3 bases, with 13 bases between. Germline values: CDR1 MNHNS, CDR2 SASEGT. This CDR3 contains 15 residues. The CDR3 here is CASSDVRAGTDTQYF. The CDR3, as DNA: TGTGCCAGCAGTGACGTCAGGGCAGGGACAGATACGCAGTATTTT.

The chain links TRBV30 to TRBJ1-4; 7 bases line up with TRBD1. Per the germline V gene, CDR1 is GTSNPN and CDR2 is SVGIG (reference sequence). The CDR3 extends over 11 amino acids. The V gene end was trimmed by 4 bases and the J gene end by 9 bases; junction bases not matched to a gene: 2. CDR3 nucleotide sequence: TGTGCCTGGACGACAGGGAAAAAACTGTTTTTT. Its protein is CAWTTGKKLFF.

This sequence joins TRBV5-4 and TRBJ2-1; 11 bases agree with TRBD1. Unmatched junction bases numbered 4, after V lost 4 bases and J lost 4 bases. The CDR3 runs 15 residues. CDR1 is SGHNT and CDR2 is YYREEE in the germline V gene (reference sequence). Here the CDR3 DNA reads TGTGCCAGCAGCCCAGGGACAGGGGGTTACAATGAGCAGTTCTTC. Amino acids: CASSPGTGGYNEQFF.

Turning to this clone: The junction departs from germline at one end; a sequencing error may be responsible. The chain uses TRBV15 and TRBJ2-3; tentatively, D is TRBD2 (5 bases). The CDR3 consists of 16 residues. CDR1 is LNHNV, CDR2 YYDKDF, per germline (reference sequence). CDR3 amino acids: CATSRDYPGNTNTQYF. CDR3 coding DNA: TGTGCCACCAGCAGAGATTACCCGGGAAACACAAATACGCAGTATTTT.

The chain has TRBV11-1 and TRBJ2-2, with a tentative D call TRBD1 (6 bases). Looked up from germline, CDR1 is SGHAT and CDR2 is FQDESV (reference sequence). Between the trimmed V and J ends, which lost 4 bases and 2 bases, there was a span of 11 bases. The CDR3 spans 15 residues. In nucleotides, the CDR3 is TGTGCCAGCAGCTCGGGACATTACAACACCGGGGAGCTGTTTTTT. Its translation is CASSSGHYNTGELFF. Full variable domain (remainder filled in from reference TRBV11-1 and TRBJ2-2): EAEVAQSPRYKITEKSQAVAFWCDPISGHATLYWYRQILGQGPELLVQFQDESVVDDSQLPKDRFSAERLKGVDSTLKIQPAELGDSAMYLCASSSGHYNTGELFFGEGSRLTVL.

There are a few counts of this clone. V is TRBV5-1 and J is TRBJ1-6, with TRBD1 matching 7 bases. CDR3 length: 15 residues. Germline V gene lookup returns CDR1 SGHRS and CDR2 YFSETQ. The junction had 4 bases not matched to a gene; V was cut back by 0 bases and J by 7 bases. The CDR3 DNA is TGCGCCAGCAGCTTGGAGGGACAGTCAAATTCACCCCTCCACTTT. This translates into CASSLEGQSNSPLHF.

CDR3 residues: CASSDGVGTDTQYF. In nucleotides, the CDR3 is TGTGCCAGCAGTGACGGGGTGGGCACAGATACGCAGTATTTT. The rearrangement uses TRBV6-1 and TRBJ2-3; a possible D gene is TRBD2 (5 bases). From germline, CDR1 is MNHNS and CDR2 SASEGT. CDR3 size: 14 residues. The V end was cut by 3 bases, the J end by 1 base, with 8 bases between.

J is TRBJ2-1 and V is TRBV6-1; D perhaps matches TRBD2 (5 bases). The germline gives CDR1 MNHNS, CDR2 SASEGT. Between the trimmed V and J ends, which lost 10 bases and 1 base, there was a span of 17 bases. The CDR3 sequence is 15 residues long. Written as DNA, the CDR3 is TGTGCCATTGGGTCGGACTGGGGATCCTACAATGAGCAGTTCTTC. It translates to CAIGSDWGSYNEQFF.

This clone was seen only a few times. CDR3 residues: CASSHRQGLAASDTQYF. For the CDR3, the DNA is TGCGCCAGCAGCCACAGACAGGGACTAGCGGCCTCAGATACGCAGTATTTT. V usage is TRBV4-3 and J usage is TRBJ2-3; 11 bases map to TRBD2. The V segment lost 3 bases and the J segment 4 bases; nucleotides outside the gene matches: 9. The CDR3 extends over 17 amino acids. Germline lookup yields CDR1 LGHNA and CDR2 YSLEER.

The rearrangement uses TRBV7-3 and TRBJ2-1; 8 bases map to TRBD2. CDR1 and CDR2 (germline): SGHTA, FQGTGA. The ends lost 4 bases at V and 5 bases at J; junction bases unmatched: 7. CDR3 size: 15 residues. For the CDR3, the DNA is TGTGCCAGCAGCTCCGGGGTAGCGGGGAACAATGAGCAGTTCTTC. This sequence encodes CASSSGVAGNNEQFF. The full variable domain, rest sourced from reference TRBV7-3 and TRBJ2-1, is GAGVSQTPSNKVTEKGKYVELRCDPISGHTALYWYRQSLGQGPEFLIYFQGTGAADDSGLPNDRFFAVRPEGSVSTLKIQRTERGDSAVYLCASSSGVAGNNEQFFGPGTRLTVL.

V and J are TRBV29-1 and TRBJ2-7; 7 nucleotides agree with TRBD1. Trimming at V came to 4 bases and at J to 6 bases, leaving 9 bases not matched to a gene. Per the germline V gene, CDR1 is SQVTM and CDR2 is ANQGSEA. This CDR3 has 13 residues. Written as DNA, the CDR3 is TGCAGCGTTGTACCACCGACAGGGACCGAGCAGTACTTC. Amino acid sequence: CSVVPPTGTEQYF.

The table lists this clone with a few counts. This chain links TRBV6-6 with TRBJ2-7, with D maybe TRBD2 (5 bases). V was clipped by 8 bases and J by 5 bases, with 13 bases between them. Germline V gene lookup returns CDR1 MNHNY and CDR2 SVGAGI (reference sequence). The CDR3 length is 12 residues. CDR3 coding DNA: TGTGCCAGCCGTCCTTGGCGGGACGAGCAGTACTTC. Translation: CASRPWRDEQYF.

The chain is built from TRBV4-1 and TRBJ2-7, with a possible D match to TRBD1 (6 bases). Germline V gene lookup returns CDR1 MGHRA and CDR2 YSYEKL. The CDR3 runs 13 residues. Trimming removed 4 bases at V and 3 bases at J, with 10 bases between. The DNA for the CDR3 is TGCGCCAGCAGCCTGGACAGAGGCTACGAGCAGTACTTC. Translating gives CASSLDRGYEQYF.

The chain joins TRBV4-1 to TRBJ2-3, with 10 bases identical to TRBD2. V lost 0 bases, J lost 2 bases, and 5 bases stayed unmatched. Germline V CDR1 and CDR2: MGHRA, YSYEKL. There are 17 residues in the CDR3. The CDR3 nucleotides are TGCGCCAGCAGCCAAGATCCCGGGACTAGCGACACAGATACGCAGTATTTT. It codes for CASSQDPGTSDTDTQYF.

This clone was seen a handful of times. DNA of the CDR3: TGCGCCAGCAGTGGGGCACAACCGGAGACCCAGTACTTC. Protein product: CASSGAQPETQYF. This chain uses TRBV10-1 with TRBJ2-5; no clear D. The CDR3 extends over 13 amino acids. V dropped 4 bases and J dropped 5 bases, with 11 bases sitting between them. Germline V CDR1 and CDR2: WNHNN, SYGVQD (reference sequence).

The J gene is TRBJ2-3, the V gene TRBV19, with TRBD2 matching 8 bases. The V gene's germline CDR1 is LNHDA and CDR2 SQIVND (reference sequence). This CDR3 spans 17 amino acids. J lost 0 bases, V lost 1 base, and 6 bases had no gene match. In DNA, the CDR3 is TGTGCCAGTAGTATAGGCGGGGGGATTACTAGCACAGATACGCAGTATTTT. It yields the protein CASSIGGGITSTDTQYF. The full variable domain, completed using reference TRBV19 and TRBJ2-3, is DGGITQSPKYLFRKEGQNVTLSCEQNLNHDAMYWYRQDPGQGLRLIYYSQIVNDFQKGDIAEGYSVSREKKESFPLTVTSAQKNPTAFYLCASSIGGGITSTDTQYFGPGTRLTVL.

The chain joins TRBV7-6 to TRBJ2-2, with 10 bases matching TRBD1. Losses at the gene ends were 4 bases for V and 6 bases for J; bases not matched to a gene: 11. Germline assignment: CDR1 SGHVS and CDR2 FNYEAQ. The CDR3 has 17 residues. For the CDR3, the DNA is TGTGCCAGCAGCTCAACGGGTGACAGGGGGCGCTCCGGGGAGCTGTTTTTT. Translated, it gives CASSSTGDRGRSGELFF. The variable domain in full, completed from reference TRBV7-6 and TRBJ2-2, reads GAGVSQSPRYKVTKRGQDVALRCDPISGHVSLYWYRQALGQGPEFLTYFNYEAQQDKSGLPNDRFSAERPEGSISTLTIQRTEQRDSAMYRCASSSTGDRGRSGELFFGEGSRLTVL.

The chain carries TRBV19 and TRBJ1-2; 7 nucleotides align to TRBD1. Germline lookup yields CDR1 LNHDA and CDR2 SQIVND (reference sequence). J was trimmed by 0 bases and V by 11 bases; bases with no gene match: 6. There are 13 residues in the CDR3. Written as DNA, the CDR3 is TGTGCCTCGGGACAGCAGTCTAACTATGGCTACACCTTC. Translating it yields CASGQQSNYGYTF.

About this clone itself: The junction does not match germline at one end; this may be a read error. The chain joins TRBV7-7 to TRBJ2-5, with 11 bases identical to TRBD2. Per the germline V gene, CDR1 is SSHAT and CDR2 is FNYEAQ (reference sequence). This CDR3 comprises 16 residues. The CDR3 spells CASSQTSGVGRETQYF. CDR3 nucleotides: TGTGCTAGCAGCCAGACTAGCGGGGTTGGGCGGGAGACCCAGTACTTC.

The chain carries TRBV5-1 and TRBJ1-2, with unresolved D. The germline V gene encodes CDR1 SGHRS and CDR2 YFSETQ. Trimming removed 0 bases from V and 2 bases from J, with 8 bases in between. CDR3 size: 14 residues. CDR3 residues: CASSLEWANYGYTF. The CDR3 bases are TGCGCCAGCAGCTTGGAATGGGCGAACTATGGCTACACCTTC.

The genes are TRBV27 and TRBJ2-1; TRBD1 aligns across 9 bases. This CDR3 region has 16 residues. Trimming cost V 5 bases and J 2 bases; bases outside gene matches: 7. CDR1 MNHEY and CDR2 SMNVEV come from the germline V gene (reference sequence). The DNA of the CDR3 is TGTGCCAGCAGTCCTCACCGGGACAGGGCCTACAATGAGCAGTTCTTC. Amino acids: CASSPHRDRAYNEQFF.